Listed below are T cell receptor beta chains from one sample, sequenced in a study of cytomegalovirus exposure and HLA in healthy donors. TCRdb's copy holds only in-frame clones and misses some; the assay was immunoSEQ multiplex PCR. There are about 250,000 clones in the sample; around nine tenths occur only once, and roughly 2.5% lies in the top ten. Input material: PBMCs. The source is a man younger than 35 in good health and CMV-seronegative. CDR3s include the opening cysteine and the closing phenylalanine or tryptophan. The order of the fields is J gene, V gene, CDR3 protein.

>TRBJ2-5|TRBV7-7
CASRRQGQETQYF
>TRBJ1-4|TRBV28
CASSFFGKELFF
>TRBJ2-5|TRBV4-2
CASSQGVIGGQETQYF
>TRBJ2-7|TRBV20-1
CSALAYEQYF
>TRBJ2-2|TRBV5-1
CASREQDTGELFF
>TRBJ2-2|TRBV10-1
CASSEGGEAGELFF
>TRBJ2-5|TRBV28
CASSLRAGSGVGETQYF
>TRBJ1-6|TRBV18
CASSPRTGSNSPLHF
>TRBJ2-7|TRBV4-1
CASSSLQGAFYEQYF
>TRBJ1-5|TRBV9
CASSFGTGDQPQHF
>TRBJ1-1|TRBV5-1
CASSLSSAMNTEAFF
>TRBJ2-5|TRBV7-2
CASSFVTGTQYF
>TRBJ1-6|TRBV4-1
CASSHNPGRKIYNSPLHF
>TRBJ1-2|TRBV4-3
CASSPMDRSGGYTF
>TRBJ2-7|TRBV4-1
CASSLVGGRREQYF
>TRBJ1-2|TRBV28
CASSLTGKGYTF
>TRBJ1-1|TRBV6-6
CASSYWTGRMNTEAFF
>TRBJ2-3|TRBV28
CASSSSGSTDTQYF
>TRBJ2-1|TRBV7-9
CASSIPGQGSHEQFF
>TRBJ2-7|TRBV28
CASQSEIAYEQYF
>TRBJ2-7|TRBV4-3
CASSQGRVSYEQYF
>TRBJ1-2|TRBV27
CASSRQDNYGYTF
>TRBJ2-7|TRBV10-2
CASGGTANYEQYF
>TRBJ2-3|TRBV28
CASLDRGTDTQYF